The clone carrying this T cell receptor (beta chain) showed up just a few times. What it binds is unknown. J gave up 4 bases and V 3 bases, and 3 bases lay outside the gene matches. The CDR3 is 15 residues long. The germline gives CDR1 LGHNA, CDR2 YSLEER. This sample was included in a study of T-cell reconstitution after alpha-beta-depleted transplantation in children. A TCRbeta library incorporating unique molecular identifiers was prepared. Each CDR3 protein gets one entry after TCRdb re-called the PCR reads with MiXCR. The sample consists of about 980,000 distinct CDR3 sequences, less than 30% of them appearing once. Study-level results: Reportedly, alpha-beta T cells present about two months post-transplant originated from several hundred expanded clones of graft origin. Most T-cell counts and diversity one year after the transplant came from T cells that were newly produced. Where some patients showed high TCRbeta diversity at day 60, it came from recipient T cells and thymic progenitors that had survived.

The receptor was derived from a boy under three years old who had a stem cell transplant for SCID, so the T cells may come from the graft donor. The V call is TRBV4-3, the J call TRBJ2-7, with 13 bases matching TRBD2. Sequencing used PBMCs, mostly from graft donor cells, obtained 360 days after TCRalphabeta/CD19-depleted stem cell transplant. The CDR3 here is CASSHRTSGGYEQYF. CDR3 in DNA: TGCGCCAGCAGCCACCGGACTAGCGGGGGTTACGAGCAGTACTTC.